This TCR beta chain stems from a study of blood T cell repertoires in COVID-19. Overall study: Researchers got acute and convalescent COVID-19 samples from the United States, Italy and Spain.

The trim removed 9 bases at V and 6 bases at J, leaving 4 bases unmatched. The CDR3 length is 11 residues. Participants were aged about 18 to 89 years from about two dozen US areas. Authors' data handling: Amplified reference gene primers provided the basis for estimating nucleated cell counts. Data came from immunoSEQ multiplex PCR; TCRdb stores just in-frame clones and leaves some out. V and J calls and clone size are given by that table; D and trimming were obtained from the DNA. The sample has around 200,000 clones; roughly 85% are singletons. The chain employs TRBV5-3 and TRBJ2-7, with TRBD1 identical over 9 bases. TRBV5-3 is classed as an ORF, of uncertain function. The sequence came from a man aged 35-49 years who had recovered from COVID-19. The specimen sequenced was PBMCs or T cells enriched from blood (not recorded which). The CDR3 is CAKGQGLEQYF. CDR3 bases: TGTGCCAAAGGACAGGGGCTCGAGCAGTACTTC.